This T cell receptor beta chain was observed in a study of shared clonotypes between healthy human individuals. Assay execution proceeded at the deep level. Using about 220 ng DNA, roughly 33,000 T cell genomes, the sorted-subset replicate PCRs were run. Using immunoSEQ multiplex PCR, the repertoire was profiled, and TCRdb retains in-frame clones only, with some absent. The sample contains some 2,500,000 clones, about nine tenths of which appear only once. Findings and caveats of the study: Estimated richness values were generally larger in naive subsets than in memory subsets. Clonotypes not shared had lower generation probabilities than those common to all four donors.

Points on this clone: The antigen is unknown.

The length of the CDR3 is 16 residues. Germline trimming cut 3 bases from V and 4 bases from J; bases unmatched to any gene: 9. Germline-derived CDR1 and CDR2 are SGHRS and YFSETQ. This chain joins TRBV5-1 and TRBJ2-5; 10 nucleotides align to TRBD1. The origin of this receptor is a man between 18 and 29 years old in good health. Some clones in this sample may be carry-over from other donors' samples. The sequencing input was naive CD4+ T cells from PBMCs. Subset indicated: CD45RA+ positively selected. Here the CDR3 DNA reads TGCGCCAGCAGCTCGGGAAGACAGGGGGCAGGAGAGACCCAGTACTTC. Amino acid sequence: CASSSGRQGAGETQYF.